This entry lists 26 T cell receptor beta chains sequenced from one sample in a study of T-cell memory formation after mild COVID-19. From the 5' RACE reads, TCRdb called clonotypes with MiXCR, one entry per CDR3 protein. The sample lists about 560,000 distinct CDR3 sequences; roughly 18% were seen once. The sample taken for sequencing was PBMCs or a T cell subset sorted from them (not recorded which). Receptors originate from an adult woman who had mild COVID-19 (a few samples of this study predate the infection). Cell type and time point are not known.

In this sample, this clonotype turned up a few times. The rearrangement uses TRBV6-1 and TRBJ2-7; 10 nucleotides line up with TRBD1. CDR3 length: 14 residues. V lost 4 bases, J lost 6 bases, and 6 bases stayed unmatched. Germline V lookup: CDR1 MNHNS, CDR2 SASEGT. The CDR3 region has the DNA TGTGCCAGCAGTGGCCGGGACAGGGGACTCGAGCAGTACTTC. It codes for CASSGRDRGLEQYF.

In nucleotides, the CDR3 is TGTGCCACCCGACGCCGGGGGGCTGAAGCTTTCTTT. Translation: CATRRRGAEAFF. The rearrangement links TRBV15 to TRBJ1-1; tentatively, D is TRBD1 (5 bases). CDR1 is LNHNV and CDR2 is YYDKDF in the germline V gene (reference sequence). The V end was cut by 8 bases, the J end by 6 bases, with 13 bases between. The CDR3 loop spans 12 amino acids.

This chain joins TRBV7-3 and TRBJ2-3; TRBD2 aligns across 8 bases. The germline V gene has CDR1 SGHTA and CDR2 FQGTGA. This CDR3 has 15 amino acids. V dropped 2 bases and J dropped 5; count of bases not matched to a gene: 6. In DNA, the CDR3 is TGTGCCAGCAGCTTAGGAGGGCTAGCGGGAGATACGCAGTATTTT. Residues: CASSLGGLAGDTQYF.

This chain links TRBV4-1 with TRBJ1-2, with a tentative D call TRBD1 (6 bases). Germline CDR1 is MGHRA and CDR2 is YSYEKL. This CDR3 is built from 15 residues. V was cut by 1 base and J by 4 bases, with 13 bases left in between. CDR3 in amino acids: CASSQVVRGAYGYTF. The DNA for the CDR3 is TGCGCCAGCAGCCAAGTAGTGCGGGGGGCCTATGGCTACACCTTC.

This clonotype was counted between two and nine times. In nucleotides, the CDR3 is TGTGCCAGCACGCCAGAACCCTCTGGGGCCAACGTCCTGACTTTC. Amino acids: CASTPEPSGANVLTF. J is TRBJ2-6 and V is TRBV7-9; D is ambiguous. Per germline, CDR1 SEHNR and CDR2 FQNEAQ (reference sequence). V was trimmed by 7 bases and J by 0 bases, leaving 10 bases between them. The CDR3 extends over 15 amino acids.

J is TRBJ2-7 and V is TRBV4-1; 7 bases are a match to TRBD2. The germline gives CDR1 MGHRA, CDR2 YSYEKL. The CDR3 length is 15 residues. V lost 1 base, J lost 3 bases, and 6 bases stayed unmatched. The CDR3 protein is CASSQGFGGFYEQYF. Written as DNA, the CDR3 is TGCGCCAGCAGCCAAGGATTCGGGGGGTTCTACGAGCAGTACTTC.

The genes are TRBV7-9 and TRBJ2-3, with D uncertain. V gave up 5 bases and J gave up 5 bases, with 11 bases separating them. CDR3 length: 13 amino acids. Germline values: CDR1 SEHNR, CDR2 FQNEAQ (reference sequence). The CDR3 nucleotides read TGTGCCAGCAGCCGCCCTTTTTTAGATACGCAGTATTTT. It codes for CASSRPFLDTQYF.

CDR3 nucleotide sequence: TGTGCCAGCAGTGAGGGACAGGGAGAAGATACGCAGTATTTT. Translating it yields CASSEGQGEDTQYF. V and J are TRBV2 and TRBJ2-3, with 9 nucleotides matching TRBD1. Germline V gene data show CDR1 as SNHLY and CDR2 as FYNNEI. CDR3 size: 14 residues. V dropped 3 bases and J dropped 5; count of bases not matched to a gene: 3. Looking up the rest from reference TRBV2 and TRBJ2-3 gives the full variable domain: EPEVTQTPSHQVTQMGQEVILRCVPISNHLYFYWYRQILGQKVEFLVSFYNNEISEKSEIFDDQFSVERPDGSNFTLKIRSTKLEDSAMYFCASSEGQGEDTQYFGPGTRLTVL.

The rearrangement uses TRBV3-1 and TRBJ2-1, with D unclear. Deletions cut 3 bases from V and 8 bases from J, with 11 bases between. Germline CDR1 is LGHDT and CDR2 is YNNKEL (reference sequence). There are 13 residues in the CDR3. In DNA form, the CDR3 reads TGTGCCAGCAGCCACTCCATGAACGATGAGCAGTTCTTC. Its protein is CASSHSMNDEQFF.

In its sample, this clonotype was seen many times. The J gene is TRBJ2-4, the V gene TRBV5-1; D gene ambiguous. V lost 0 bases and J lost 5, with 6 bases in between. The CDR3 extends over 13 amino acids. The germline V gene has CDR1 SGHRS and CDR2 YFSETQ. CDR3 in amino acids: CASSLVDQNIQYF. The CDR3 region has the DNA TGCGCCAGCAGCTTGGTTGATCAAAACATTCAGTACTTC.

The chain combines TRBV7-9 with TRBJ1-3; D is unclear. Between the trimmed V and J ends, which lost 0 bases and 0 bases, there was a span of 12 bases. Germline V lookup: CDR1 SEHNR, CDR2 FQNEAQ (reference sequence). The CDR3 runs to 17 residues. CDR3 DNA: TGTGCCAGCAGCTTAGCGTTGTCGGGTCTCTCTGGAAACACCATATATTTT. It encodes CASSLALSGLSGNTIYF.

The rearrangement uses TRBV6-2 or TRBV6-3 and TRBJ2-4, with D possibly being TRBD2 (5 bases). Germline CDR1 is MNHEY and CDR2 is SVGEGT. The CDR3 runs 17 residues. Trimming shortened V by 0 bases and J by 0 bases, and 12 bases separated the two germline ends. The CDR3 region has the DNA TGTGCCAGCAGTTACTCGATCGGAGGCGGAGCCAAAAACATTCAGTACTTC. Its translation is CASSYSIGGGAKNIQYF.

This clonotype was seen more than once but under ten times. The V and J genes are TRBV7-9 and TRBJ2-1, with D possibly TRBD2 on 5 matching bases. The CDR3 consists of 15 residues. V shed 8 bases and J shed 5 bases, with 19 bases lying between them. CDR1 is SEHNR, CDR2 FQNEAQ, per germline (reference sequence). CDR3 coding DNA: TGTGCCAGCGGACGGTTGGGGAGTTTGCACAATGAGCAGTTCTTC. Protein sequence: CASGRLGSLHNEQFF.

The chain couples TRBV29-1 to TRBJ2-5; D is unresolved. Germline values: CDR1 SQVTM, CDR2 ANQGSEA. CDR3 length: 10 residues. V lost 6 bases and J 1 base, leaving 3 bases between the germline ends. DNA of the CDR3: TGCAGCGTCCGCCAAGAGACCCAGTACTTC. Translating gives CSVRQETQYF.

This clonotype came up a few times. The chain carries TRBV7-3 and TRBJ2-1; 12 bases agree with TRBD2. The CDR3 is 14 amino acids. Germline loops: CDR1 SGHTA, CDR2 FQGTGA. V shed 5 bases, J shed 7 bases, and the junction held 3 bases outside the gene matches. This CDR3 is CASSRGLAGNEQFF. DNA of the CDR3: TGTGCCAGCAGCCGCGGACTAGCGGGAAATGAGCAGTTCTTC.

The chain carries TRBV7-9 and TRBJ2-5, with 9 bases aligning to TRBD2. J was trimmed by 5 bases and V by 4 bases; bases with no gene match: 14. Germline V lookup: CDR1 SEHNR, CDR2 FQNEAQ (reference sequence). The CDR3 is 17 residues long. The CDR3 region is CASSSSHSGGGWETQYF. For the CDR3, the DNA is TGTGCCAGCAGCTCCTCCCATAGCGGGGGAGGTTGGGAGACCCAGTACTTC.

The rearrangement uses TRBV7-8 and TRBJ1-2; possible D gene TRBD1, 6 bases. The CDR3 runs to 16 residues. V was trimmed by 5 bases and J by 2 bases, leaving 18 bases between them. The germline V gene encodes CDR1 SGHVS and CDR2 FQNEAQ. For the CDR3, the DNA is TGTGCCAGCAGCATTGTCGAGATAACAGGGAACTATGGCTACACCTTC. It translates to CASSIVEITGNYGYTF. The full variable domain, completed using reference TRBV7-8 and TRBJ1-2, is GAGVSQSPRYKVAKRGQDVALRCDPISGHVSLFWYQQALGQGPEFLTYFQNEAQLDKSGLPSDRFFAERPEGSVSTLKIQRTQQEDSAVYLCASSIVEITGNYGYTFGSGTRLTVV.

This clonotype was picked up a small number of times. The gene calls are TRBV19 and TRBJ2-7; D is ambiguous. Trimming took off 3 bases at V and 3 bases at J, with 12 bases between the two ends. Germline loops: CDR1 LNHDA, CDR2 SQIVND (reference sequence). The CDR3 contains 14 residues. DNA for the CDR3: TGTGCCAGTAGTATTGTTACTGACAACTACGAGCAGTACTTC. This encodes CASSIVTDNYEQYF.

The CDR3 DNA sequence: TGCAGTGCTAGCGGAACAGGGGGCCAAGAGACCCAGTACTTC. Protein product: CSASGTGGQETQYF. The chain has TRBV20-1 and TRBJ2-5; 8 nucleotides align to TRBD1. CDR1 and CDR2 (germline): DFQATT, SNEGSKA (reference sequence). Trimming cost V 3 bases and J 1 base; bases outside gene matches: 4. This CDR3 is 14 amino acids long.

The J gene is TRBJ1-1, the V gene TRBV30; no firm D call. In germline, CDR1 is GTSNPN, CDR2 SVGIG (reference sequence). Trimming removed 3 bases from V and 5 bases from J, with 10 bases in between. The CDR3 covers 12 residues. The CDR3 region has the DNA TGTGCCTGGAGCCAGGACGGGACTGAAGCTTTCTTT. Its translation is CAWSQDGTEAFF.

The J gene is TRBJ2-7, the V gene TRBV3-1; weak D call: TRBD1 (6 bases). Between the trimmed V and J ends, which lost 3 bases and 2 bases, there was a span of 8 bases. The CDR3 consists of 13 residues. CDR1 is LGHDT and CDR2 is YNNKEL in the germline V gene (reference sequence). This CDR3 reads CASSHRTAYEQYF. The CDR3 DNA follows: TGTGCCAGCAGCCACCGGACAGCCTACGAGCAGTACTTC.

The CDR3 sequence is CASSLGGINEQFF. CDR3 in DNA: TGTGCCAGCAGCTTAGGTGGCATCAATGAGCAGTTCTTC. This chain connects TRBV7-9 to TRBJ2-1, with D uncertain. The CDR3 covers 13 residues. The germline V gene has CDR1 SEHNR and CDR2 FQNEAQ (reference sequence). Between the trimmed V and J ends, which lost 1 base and 6 bases, there was a span of 7 bases.

V usage is TRBV6-2 or TRBV6-3 and J usage is TRBJ2-7, with D uncertain. The V and J ends lost 2 bases and 2 bases respectively, with 16 bases between them. This CDR3 is 16 amino acids long. Per the germline V gene, CDR1 is MNHEY and CDR2 is SVGEGT. CDR3 DNA sequence: TGTGCCAGCAGTTACCCAATATCTAGTGGTCCCTACGAGCAGTACTTC. Translated: CASSYPISSGPYEQYF.

This clonotype was observed a few times. The rearrangement links TRBV5-1 to TRBJ1-2, with a weak D call TRBD1 (5 bases). This CDR3 region has 15 residues. CDR1 is SGHRS, CDR2 YFSETQ, per germline. The V gene lost 0 bases and the J gene lost 2 bases, with 11 bases spanning the gap. CDR3 sequence (DNA): TGCGCCAGCAGCTTGGGCGACAGTCAAAACTATGGCTACACCTTC. Translation gives CASSLGDSQNYGYTF.

This clonotype has more than one count but fewer than ten. The chain combines TRBV4-1 with TRBJ2-7; D is unresolved. Per the germline V gene, CDR1 is MGHRA and CDR2 is YSYEKL. The germline V and J ends were trimmed by 1 base and 2 bases, with 12 bases remaining between them. The CDR3 is 15 amino acids. CDR3 bases: TGCGCCAGCAGCCAAGCATTGGCGGCAACCTACGAGCAGTACTTC. This codes for CASSQALAATYEQYF.

The chain carries TRBV20-1 and TRBJ2-1; D tentatively fits TRBD1 or TRBD2 (6 bases each). The germline gives CDR1 DFQATT, CDR2 SNEGSKA (reference sequence). The CDR3 is made up of 18 amino acids. Trimming took off 6 bases at V and 0 bases at J, with 24 bases between the two ends. For the CDR3, the DNA is TGCAGTGCCGGGGGCCTAGCAACAAGCTGGAGCTCCTACAATGAGCAGTTCTTC. It yields the protein CSAGGLATSWSSYNEQFF.